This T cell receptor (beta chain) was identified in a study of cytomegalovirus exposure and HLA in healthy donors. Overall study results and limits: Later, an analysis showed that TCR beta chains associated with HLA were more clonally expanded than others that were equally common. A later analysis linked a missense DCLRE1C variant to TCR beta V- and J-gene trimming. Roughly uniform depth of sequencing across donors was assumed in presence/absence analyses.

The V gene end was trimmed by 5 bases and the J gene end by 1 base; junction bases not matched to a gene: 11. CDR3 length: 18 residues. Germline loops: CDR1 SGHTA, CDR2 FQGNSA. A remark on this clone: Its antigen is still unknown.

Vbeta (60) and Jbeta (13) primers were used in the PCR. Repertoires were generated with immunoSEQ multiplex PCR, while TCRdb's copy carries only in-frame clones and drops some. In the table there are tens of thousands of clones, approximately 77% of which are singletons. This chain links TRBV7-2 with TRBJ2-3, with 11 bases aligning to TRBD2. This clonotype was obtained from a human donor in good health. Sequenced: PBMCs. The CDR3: CASSPGILAGVGTDTQYF. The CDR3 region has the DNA TGTGCCAGCAGCCCAGGAATACTAGCGGGAGTTGGCACAGATACGCAGTATTTT.